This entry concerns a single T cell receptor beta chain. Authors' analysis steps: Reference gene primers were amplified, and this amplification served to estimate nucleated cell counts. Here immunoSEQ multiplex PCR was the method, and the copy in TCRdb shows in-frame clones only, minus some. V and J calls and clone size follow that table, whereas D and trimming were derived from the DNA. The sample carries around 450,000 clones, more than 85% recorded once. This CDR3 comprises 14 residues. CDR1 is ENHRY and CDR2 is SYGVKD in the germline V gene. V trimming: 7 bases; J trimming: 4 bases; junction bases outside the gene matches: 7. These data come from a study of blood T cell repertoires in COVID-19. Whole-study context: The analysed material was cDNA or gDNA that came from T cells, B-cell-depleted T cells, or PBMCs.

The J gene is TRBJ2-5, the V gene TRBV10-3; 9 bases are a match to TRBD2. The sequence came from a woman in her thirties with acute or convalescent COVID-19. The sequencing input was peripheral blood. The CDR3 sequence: CAIMAGGPGETQYF. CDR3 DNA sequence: TGTGCCATCATGGCGGGGGGGCCGGGAGAGACCCAGTACTTC.